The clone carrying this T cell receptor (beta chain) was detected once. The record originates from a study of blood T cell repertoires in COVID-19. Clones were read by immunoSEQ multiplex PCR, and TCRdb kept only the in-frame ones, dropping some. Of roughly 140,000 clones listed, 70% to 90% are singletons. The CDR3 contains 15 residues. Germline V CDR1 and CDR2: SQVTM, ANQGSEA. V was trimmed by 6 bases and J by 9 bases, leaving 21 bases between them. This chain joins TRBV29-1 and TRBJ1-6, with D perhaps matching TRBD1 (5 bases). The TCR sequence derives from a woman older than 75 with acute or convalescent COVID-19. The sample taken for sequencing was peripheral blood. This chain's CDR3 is CSVDTGGTRGSPLHF. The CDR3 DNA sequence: TGCAGCGTAGATACTGGCGGGACTCGGGGTTCACCCCTCCACTTT.